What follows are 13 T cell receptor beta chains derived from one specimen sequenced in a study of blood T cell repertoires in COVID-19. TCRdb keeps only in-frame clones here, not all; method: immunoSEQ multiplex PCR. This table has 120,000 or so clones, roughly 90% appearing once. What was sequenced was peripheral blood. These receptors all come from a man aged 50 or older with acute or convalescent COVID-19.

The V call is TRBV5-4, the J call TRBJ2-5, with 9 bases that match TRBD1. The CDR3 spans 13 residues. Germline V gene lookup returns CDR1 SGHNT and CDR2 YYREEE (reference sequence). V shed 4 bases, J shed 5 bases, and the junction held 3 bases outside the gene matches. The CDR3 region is CASSRDRAETQYF. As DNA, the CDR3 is TGTGCCAGCAGCCGGGACAGGGCGGAGACCCAGTACTTC.

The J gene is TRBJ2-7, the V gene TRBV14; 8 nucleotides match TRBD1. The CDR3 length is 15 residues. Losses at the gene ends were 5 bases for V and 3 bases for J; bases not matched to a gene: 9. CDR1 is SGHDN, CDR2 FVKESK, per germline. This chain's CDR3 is CASSTRTGKVYEQYF. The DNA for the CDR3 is TGTGCCAGCAGCACCCGGACAGGGAAAGTCTACGAGCAGTACTTC.

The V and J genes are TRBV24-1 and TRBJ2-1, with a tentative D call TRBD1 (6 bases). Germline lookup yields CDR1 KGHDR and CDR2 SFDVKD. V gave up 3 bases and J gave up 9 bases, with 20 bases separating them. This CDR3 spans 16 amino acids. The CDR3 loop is CATSDPLRGNSAEQFF. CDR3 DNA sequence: TGTGCCACCAGTGATCCCCTTAGGGGGAACTCTGCTGAGCAGTTCTTC.

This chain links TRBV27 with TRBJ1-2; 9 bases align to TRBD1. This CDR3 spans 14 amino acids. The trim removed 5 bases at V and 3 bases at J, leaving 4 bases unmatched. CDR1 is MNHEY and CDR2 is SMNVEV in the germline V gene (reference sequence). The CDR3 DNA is TGTGCCAGCAGTGGAACAGGGGGCCACTATGGCTACACCTTC. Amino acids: CASSGTGGHYGYTF.

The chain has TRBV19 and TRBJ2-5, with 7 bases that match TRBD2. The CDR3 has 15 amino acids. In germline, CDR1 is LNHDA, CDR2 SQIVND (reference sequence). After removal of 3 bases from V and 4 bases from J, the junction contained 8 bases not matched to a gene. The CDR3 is CASSIDGRRRETQYF. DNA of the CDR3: TGTGCCAGTAGTATCGACGGGAGGCGGCGAGAGACCCAGTACTTC.

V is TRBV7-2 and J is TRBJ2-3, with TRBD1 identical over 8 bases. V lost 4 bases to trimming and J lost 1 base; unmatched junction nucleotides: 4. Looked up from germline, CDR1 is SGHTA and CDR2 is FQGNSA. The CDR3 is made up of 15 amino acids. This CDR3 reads CASSSGQGGTDTQYF. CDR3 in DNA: TGTGCCAGCAGCTCTGGACAGGGCGGCACAGATACGCAGTATTTT. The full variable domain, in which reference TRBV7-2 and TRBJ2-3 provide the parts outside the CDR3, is GAGVSQSPSNKVTEKGKDVELRCDPISGHTALYWYRQSLGQGLEFLIYFQGNSAPDKSGLPSDRFSAERTGGSVSTLTIQRTQQEDSAVYLCASSSGQGGTDTQYFGPGTRLTVL.

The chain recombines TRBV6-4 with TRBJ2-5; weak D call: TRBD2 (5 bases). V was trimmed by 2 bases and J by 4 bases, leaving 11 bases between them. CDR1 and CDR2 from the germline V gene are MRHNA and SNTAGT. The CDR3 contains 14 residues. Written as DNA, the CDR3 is TGTGCCAGCAGTGACCAGGCGGGTTCAGAGACCCAGTACTTC. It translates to CASSDQAGSETQYF.

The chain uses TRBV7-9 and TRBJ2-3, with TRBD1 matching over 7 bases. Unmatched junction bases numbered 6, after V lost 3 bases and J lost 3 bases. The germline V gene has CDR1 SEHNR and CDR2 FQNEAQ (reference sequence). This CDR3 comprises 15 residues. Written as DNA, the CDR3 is TGTGCCAGCAGCTTTGGGCAGGGGGAGACAGATACGCAGTATTTT. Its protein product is CASSFGQGETDTQYF.

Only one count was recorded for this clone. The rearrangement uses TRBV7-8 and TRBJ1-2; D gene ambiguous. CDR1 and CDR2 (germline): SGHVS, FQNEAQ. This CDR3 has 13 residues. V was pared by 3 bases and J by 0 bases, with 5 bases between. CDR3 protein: CASSLAANYGYTF. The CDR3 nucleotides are TGTGCCAGCAGCTTGGCAGCTAACTATGGCTACACCTTC.

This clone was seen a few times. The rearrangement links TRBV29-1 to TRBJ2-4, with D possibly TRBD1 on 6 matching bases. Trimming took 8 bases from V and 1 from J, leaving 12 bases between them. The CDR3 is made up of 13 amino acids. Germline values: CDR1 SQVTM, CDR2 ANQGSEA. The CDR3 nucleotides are TGCAGCCCGGACGACAGGGCCAAAAACATTCAGTACTTC. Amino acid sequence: CSPDDRAKNIQYF.

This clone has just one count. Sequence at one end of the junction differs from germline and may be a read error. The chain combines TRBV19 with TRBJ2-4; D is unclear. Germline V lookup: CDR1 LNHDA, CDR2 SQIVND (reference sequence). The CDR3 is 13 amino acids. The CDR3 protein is CASSRQSGRPGTF. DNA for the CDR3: TGTGCCAGTAGTCGTCAGAGTGGGCGTCCCGGAACCTTC.

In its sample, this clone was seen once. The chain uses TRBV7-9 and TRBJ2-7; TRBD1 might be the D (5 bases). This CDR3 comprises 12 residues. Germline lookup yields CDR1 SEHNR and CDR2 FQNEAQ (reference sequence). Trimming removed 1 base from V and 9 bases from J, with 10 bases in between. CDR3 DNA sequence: TGTGCCAGCAGCTTAGAAGGGGCTGGGCAGTACTTC. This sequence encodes CASSLEGAGQYF.

CDR3 residues: CATSRDTGGRSYEQYF. For the CDR3, the DNA is TGTGCCACCAGCAGGGATACGGGGGGTCGCTCCTACGAGCAGTACTTC. V gene TRBV15 combines with J gene TRBJ2-7; 7 nucleotides match TRBD2. CDR1 is LNHNV and CDR2 is YYDKDF in the germline V gene (reference sequence). The CDR3 runs 16 residues. Germline trimming cut 3 bases from V and 0 bases from J; bases unmatched to any gene: 8.